Listed below are T cell receptor beta chains from one sample, sequenced in a study of shared clonotypes between healthy human individuals. Only in-frame clones appear in the TCRdb table, and some are missing; sequencing was by immunoSEQ multiplex PCR. The table includes about 2.2 million clones, just over 90% detected once. Sequencing was performed on naive CD8+ T cells from PBMCs. The source of these receptors is a man aged 18 to 30 in good health. Some clones in this sample may be carry-over from other donors' samples. Both conserved end residues are trimmed from each CDR3.

ASSGNTVIHIQY	TRBV28	TRBJ2-4
AISDPPPGGYT	TRBV10-3	TRBJ1-2
ASSSRAAGGFYEQY	TRBV7-2	TRBJ2-7
SVRLAGVEY	TRBV29-1	TRBJ2-7
ASSLPSSYEQY	TRBV5-8	TRBJ2-7
ASSQTGGTNTIY	TRBV27	TRBJ1-3
ASSQVVGGYVQPQH	TRBV4-1	TRBJ1-5
ASSLEGLAGDEQF	TRBV7-2	TRBJ2-1
ASRDRGSTYEQY	TRBV11-2	TRBJ2-7
ASSPYRGGGYEQY	TRBV27	TRBJ2-7
ASIRRDRGYEQY	TRBV2	TRBJ2-7
ASSLVRTSSYNEQF	TRBV13	TRBJ2-1
ASSIDRGGSNQPQH	TRBV19	TRBJ1-5
ASGFRLAGSSYNEQF	TRBV12-5	TRBJ2-1
ASSPTPPPRGYNEQF	TRBV7-3	TRBJ2-1
ASSQVGGGETQY	TRBV4-2	TRBJ2-5
ASGRGGAGETQY	TRBV12-5	TRBJ2-5
ASKGHQSSYEQY	TRBV28	TRBJ2-7
ASSVTGANEKLF	TRBV7-9	TRBJ1-4
ASSQEFGRDGYGYT	TRBV4-1	TRBJ1-2
ATSREPREGLGEQF	TRBV15	TRBJ2-1
ASSLGFMLAGAPDTQY	TRBV7-9	TRBJ2-3
ASSFGGNQPQH	TRBV5-6	TRBJ1-5
ASSLLGIVQGQGAREQY	TRBV27	TRBJ2-7
ASSSGTSYEQY	TRBV27	TRBJ2-7
ASSIAAASYEQY	TRBV19	TRBJ2-7
ASSYGGTEAF	TRBV7-9	TRBJ1-1
ASSLLGGQETQY	TRBV27	TRBJ2-5
ASSSTTGKWEQY	TRBV7-9	TRBJ2-7
ASSLGGLAYIPDTQY	TRBV11-2	TRBJ2-3
ASGSMNLGTQY	TRBV27	TRBJ2-5
ASSAGGGITDTQY	TRBV6-5	TRBJ2-3
ASSLSSYNEQF	TRBV6-6	TRBJ2-1
ASSSGTGSGELF	TRBV6-5	TRBJ2-2
ASSLAPVGREQY	TRBV5-6	TRBJ2-7
ASSLGPSGSLPPYNEQF	TRBV7-7	TRBJ2-1
ASSEGDTSGLNEQF	TRBV6-1	TRBJ2-1
ASSEFISPTNEQF	TRBV25-1	TRBJ2-1
ASLNQPQH	TRBV21-1	TRBJ1-5
ASSTPRDLTSEQF	TRBV6-6	TRBJ2-1
ASSLDLIPEDRGSGYT	TRBV11-2	TRBJ1-2
ASSLYSGLAIGGTGELF	TRBV7-2	TRBJ2-2
ASSLSVGARAQPQH	TRBV27	TRBJ1-5